This T cell receptor beta chain was identified in a study of cytotoxic CD8 clonotypes in ibrutinib-treated CLL. CDR1 is SGHRS, CDR2 YFSETQ, per germline. CDR3 length: 14 amino acids. With V trimmed by 4 bases and J by 8 bases, 8 bases remained unmatched. Method: immunoSEQ multiplex PCR; TCRdb's copy keeps in-frame clones and lacks some. The table includes over 200,000 clones, about three quarters detected once. The clonotype comes from a human donor with chronic lymphocytic leukemia. The source was PBMCs, collected after 12 months of ibrutinib treatment. The V and J genes are TRBV5-1 and TRBJ2-1; 8 bases align to TRBD1. The CDR3 coding sequence is TGCGCCAGCAGCCATGGACAGGGTATGGATGAGCAGTTCTTC. This codes for CASSHGQGMDEQFF.